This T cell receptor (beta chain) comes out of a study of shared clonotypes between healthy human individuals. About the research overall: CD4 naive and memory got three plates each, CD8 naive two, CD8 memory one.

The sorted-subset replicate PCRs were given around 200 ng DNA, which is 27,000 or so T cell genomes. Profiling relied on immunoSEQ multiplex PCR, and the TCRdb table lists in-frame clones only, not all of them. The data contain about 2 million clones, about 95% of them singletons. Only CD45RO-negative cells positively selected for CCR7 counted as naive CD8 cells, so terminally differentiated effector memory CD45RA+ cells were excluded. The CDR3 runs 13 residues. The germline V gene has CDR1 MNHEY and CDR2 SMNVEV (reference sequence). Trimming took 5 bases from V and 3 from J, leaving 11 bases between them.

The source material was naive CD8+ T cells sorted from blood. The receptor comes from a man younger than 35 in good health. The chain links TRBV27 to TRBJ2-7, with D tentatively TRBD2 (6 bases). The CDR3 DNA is TGTGCCAGCAGTCCAACTAGCATCTACGAGCAGTACTTC. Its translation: CASSPTSIYEQYF.